A single sample gave rise to the 7 T cell receptor beta chains below, sequenced in a study of beta chain features in type 1 diabetes. Expressed TCRB transcripts were sequenced because the entire RNA isolate underwent reverse transcription. Repertoires were generated with immunoSEQ multiplex PCR, while TCRdb's copy carries only in-frame clones and drops some. The table shows about 370,000 clones, with roughly 16% occurring only once. The sequenced material came from naive CD4+ T cells from blood. Receptors originate from a woman between 18 and 30 years old in good health.

The chain uses TRBV4-1 and TRBJ2-1; 9 positions agree with TRBD1. Germline values: CDR1 MGHRA, CDR2 YSYEKL. Losses at the gene ends were 7 bases for V and 9 bases for J; bases not matched to a gene: 7. This CDR3 is 13 amino acids long. CDR3 residues: CASTSTGGSEQFF. The CDR3 coding sequence is TGCGCCAGCACCTCTACAGGGGGCAGTGAGCAGTTCTTC.

On this clone itself: Other DNA sequences in the same sample also yield this CDR3. CDR3 sequence: CASSRDRGRETQYF. The CDR3 region has the DNA TGTGCCAGCAGTCGGGACAGGGGCCGGGAGACCCAGTACTTC. The chain has TRBV6-5 and TRBJ2-5; 10 positions match TRBD1. This CDR3 is built from 14 residues. With 5 bases clipped from V and 5 bases from J, the junction kept 5 bases outside the gene matches. Germline CDR1 is MNHEY and CDR2 is SVGAGI.

This sequence joins TRBV19 and TRBJ1-2, with D possibly matching TRBD1 (6 bases). Germline V gives CDR1 LNHDA, CDR2 SQIVND (reference sequence). The CDR3 consists of 12 residues. Trimming shortened V by 6 bases and J by 8 bases, and 13 bases separated the two germline ends. CDR3 DNA: TGTGCCAGTAGCAAGACAGGTAACGGCTACACCTTC. Residues: CASSKTGNGYTF. The full variable domain, in which reference TRBV19 and TRBJ1-2 provide the parts outside the CDR3, is DGGITQSPKYLFRKEGQNVTLSCEQNLNHDAMYWYRQDPGQGLRLIYYSQIVNDFQKGDIAEGYSVSREKKESFPLTVTSAQKNPTAFYLCASSKTGNGYTFGSGTRLTVV.

V gene TRBV4-3 combines with J gene TRBJ2-1; TRBD2 agrees at 8 bases. The CDR3 extends over 18 amino acids. Germline V gene sequence: CDR1 LGHNA, CDR2 YSLEER. V lost 1 base to trimming and J lost 8 bases; unmatched junction nucleotides: 16. CDR3 sequence (DNA): TGCGCCAGCAGCCAAGTCGGGAGGGCCAGAGCCGATAACCATGAGCAGTTCTTC. Translated: CASSQVGRARADNHEQFF.

This chain connects TRBV7-9 to TRBJ2-6, with TRBD1 identical over 7 bases. The V and J ends lost 7 bases and 0 bases, in that order; junction bases with no gene match: 15. Germline V gene lookup returns CDR1 SEHNR and CDR2 FQNEAQ (reference sequence). CDR3 length: 19 amino acids. CDR3 coding DNA: TGTGCCAGCACCTCCACCAGACAGGGCCTGATCTCTGGGGCCAACGTCCTGACTTTC. It encodes CASTSTRQGLISGANVLTF.

This clone was detected a few times. The chain has TRBV7-2 and TRBJ2-3; weak D call: TRBD1 (6 bases). The V gene's germline CDR1 is SGHTA and CDR2 FQGNSA. V lost 4 bases, J lost 2 bases, and 16 bases lay in between. CDR3 length: 16 amino acids. The CDR3 loop is CASSWGRSGPTDTQYF. The DNA of the CDR3 is TGTGCCAGCAGCTGGGGGCGTTCTGGGCCCACAGATACGCAGTATTTT.

This clone was seen only a few times. As DNA, the CDR3 is TGTGCCAGCAGTTTAGGGGGGACAGGGAATAACGAGCAGTACTTC. It codes for CASSLGGTGNNEQYF. This chain links TRBV28 with TRBJ2-7; TRBD1 matches 9 bases. Germline CDR1 is MDHEN and CDR2 is SYDVKM. V trimming: 2 bases; J trimming: 5 bases; junction bases outside the gene matches: 7. This CDR3 is 15 amino acids long.